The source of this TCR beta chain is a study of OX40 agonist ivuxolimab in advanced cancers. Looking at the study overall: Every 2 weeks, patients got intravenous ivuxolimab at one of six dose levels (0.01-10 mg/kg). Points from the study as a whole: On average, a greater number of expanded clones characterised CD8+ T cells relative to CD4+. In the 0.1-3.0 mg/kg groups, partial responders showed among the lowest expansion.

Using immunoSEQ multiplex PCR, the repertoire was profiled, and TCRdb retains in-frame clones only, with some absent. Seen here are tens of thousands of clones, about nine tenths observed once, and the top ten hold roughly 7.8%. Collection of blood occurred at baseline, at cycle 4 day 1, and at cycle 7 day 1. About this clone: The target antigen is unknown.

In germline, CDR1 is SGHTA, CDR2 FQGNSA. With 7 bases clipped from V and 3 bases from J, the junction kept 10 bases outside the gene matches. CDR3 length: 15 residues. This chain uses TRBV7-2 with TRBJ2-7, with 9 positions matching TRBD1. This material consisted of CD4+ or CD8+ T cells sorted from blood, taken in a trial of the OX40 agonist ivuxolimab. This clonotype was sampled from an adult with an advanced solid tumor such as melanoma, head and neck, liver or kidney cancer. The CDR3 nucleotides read TGTGCCAGCACCCCAGGACAGGGGAATTTCTACGAGCAGTACTTC. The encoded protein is CASTPGQGNFYEQYF.